This entry features one TCR beta chain sequence. Trimming cost V 5 bases and J 4 bases; bases outside gene matches: 3. This CDR3 is built from 13 residues. Per the germline V gene, CDR1 is SGHRS and CDR2 is YFSETQ. The source of the sample is a study of blood T cell repertoires in COVID-19. Study summary: Italy, Spain and the United States were the sources of the convalescent and acute COVID-19 samples. PBMCs, B-cell-depleted T cells, or T cells were the source of the cDNA or gDNA that made up the material.

Original data processing: Amplification from reference gene primers served as the basis for estimated nucleated cell counts. This table comes from immunoSEQ multiplex PCR, and its TCRdb copy is limited to in-frame clones, with some not included. The DNA was the basis for D and trimming; V, J and clone size are from that table. The data contain about 170,000 clones, about four fifths of them singletons. What was sequenced was peripheral blood. J is TRBJ2-1 and V is TRBV5-1; TRBD1 matches 7 bases. The TCR was taken from a woman between 65 and 79 years old who had recovered from COVID-19. The CDR3 protein is CASSRQGYNEQFF. CDR3 sequence (DNA): TGCGCCAGCAGTAGACAGGGATACAATGAGCAGTTCTTC.